Each of the 19 T cell receptor beta chains below was sequenced from the same sample in a study of molecular identifiers for immune sequencing clone quantification. TCRdb analysed the PCR reads with MiXCR anew, one entry per CDR3 protein. The sample consists of a few hundred thousand distinct CDR3 sequences, under 25% of them appearing once. Specimen: naive CD8+ T cells from blood, with Jurkat cell RNA spiked in. Subset meaning: FACS-sorted CD8+CD4-CCR7+CD45RA+ naive T cells. These TCRs come from a human donor in good health. Some libraries in this study had Jurkat cell RNA spiked in.

This clonotype was recorded at least ten times. The chain employs TRBV7-9 and TRBJ2-3; D is unresolved. Germline-derived CDR1 and CDR2 are SEHNR and FQNEAQ (reference sequence). V was pared by 3 bases and J by 2 bases, with 12 bases between. The CDR3 covers 15 residues. Here the CDR3 reads CASSLVARSTDTQYF. DNA for the CDR3: TGTGCCAGCAGCTTGGTGGCGCGGTCCACAGATACGCAGTATTTT.

This clonotype was seen at least ten times. This rearrangement joins TRBV7-9 to TRBJ1-4; 7 bases agree with TRBD1. CDR1 and CDR2 (germline): SEHNR, FQNEAQ (reference sequence). The CDR3 totals 17 residues. The J segment lost 4 bases and the V segment lost 2 bases, leaving 10 bases of the junction unmatched. CDR3 protein: CASSLRDSGIHNEKLFF. CDR3 DNA: TGTGCCAGCAGCTTACGGGACAGCGGGATCCATAATGAAAAACTGTTTTTT. Looking up the rest from reference TRBV7-9 and TRBJ1-4 gives the full variable domain: DTGVSQNPRHKITKRGQNVTFRCDPISEHNRLYWYRQTLGQGPEFLTYFQNEAQLEKSRLLSDRFSAERPKGSFSTLEIQRTEQGDSAMYLCASSLRDSGIHNEKLFFGSGTQLSVL.

As for this clonotype: At one end, the junction sequence differs from germline, possibly due to a read error. CDR3 sequence reads: CATSEGGTNEKLVF. CDR3 coding DNA: TGTGCCACCAGCGAGGGGGGCACTAATGAAAAACTGGTTTTT. The chain recombines TRBV15 with TRBJ1-4; possible D gene TRBD1, 6 bases. CDR1 and CDR2 from the germline V gene are LNHNV and YYDKDF (reference sequence). The CDR3 contains 14 residues.

The V and J genes are TRBV30 and TRBJ1-3; D is unclear. The germline gives CDR1 GTSNPN, CDR2 SVGIG (reference sequence). V gave up 4 bases and J gave up 8 bases, with 12 bases separating them. The CDR3 runs to 12 residues. For the CDR3, the DNA is TGTGCCTGGACCCCAGCCGGAGACACCATATATTTT. It codes for CAWTPAGDTIYF.

This clonotype was seen more than once but under ten times. The chain joins TRBV6-1 to TRBJ1-1; TRBD1 aligns across 7 bases. Trimming at V came to 1 base and at J to 0 bases, leaving 11 bases not matched to a gene. Germline CDR1 and CDR2: MNHNS and SASEGT. The CDR3 has 18 residues. CDR3 bases: TGTGCCAGCAGTGAAGAGGTAACGGGGCAGGGGGTGAACACTGAAGCTTTCTTT. Encoded protein: CASSEEVTGQGVNTEAFF.

This chain connects TRBV7-8 to TRBJ1-3, with D possibly being TRBD1 (5 bases). V lost 4 bases and J lost 0, with 7 bases in between. Germline-derived CDR1 and CDR2 are SGHVS and FQNEAQ. CDR3 length: 14 amino acids. CDR3 sequence reads: CASSSRASGNTIYF. As DNA, the CDR3 is TGTGCCAGCAGCTCCAGGGCCTCTGGAAACACCATATATTTT.

The chain links TRBV6-1 to TRBJ2-7; D could derive from TRBD1 or TRBD2 (6 bases each). V gave up 0 bases and J gave up 3 bases, with 18 bases separating them. The germline CDR1 and CDR2 sequences are MNHNS and SASEGT. The CDR3 runs to 17 residues. CDR3 nucleotides: TGTGCCAGCAGTGAAGCGCTTCCTGCACAGGGAGGCTACGAGCAGTACTTC. This codes for CASSEALPAQGGYEQYF.

A note on this clonotype: The junction departs from germline at one end; a sequencing error may be responsible. V is TRBV27 and J is TRBJ2-7, with 8 bases that match TRBD1. The CDR3 is made up of 14 amino acids. CDR1 MNHEY and CDR2 SMNVEV come from the germline V gene (reference sequence). The CDR3 DNA reads as TGTGCCAGCAGTTTAACTGGAACGGGACAGGAGGCGGACTTC. Residues: CASSLTGTGQEADF.

Concerning this clonotype itself: This may come from a read error, since a much larger clone is one base off. The chain recombines TRBV29-1 with TRBJ1-1; D is undetermined. The CDR3 is 12 residues long. The germline gives CDR1 SQVTM, CDR2 ANQGSEA. V lost 4 bases and J lost 0, with 6 bases in between. The CDR3 DNA sequence: TGCAGCGTTGCGGATGTGAACACTGAAGCTTTCTTT. Translating it yields CSVADVNTEAFF.

This clonotype was observed a single time. A read error may explain this, as a much larger clone is one base away. The gene calls are TRBV7-2 and TRBJ1-1; D may be TRBD1 (5 bases). V was clipped by 3 bases and J by 1 base, with 12 bases between them. The germline V gene has CDR1 SGHTA and CDR2 FQGNSA. This CDR3 has 15 amino acids. The CDR3 spells CASSFVTDPNTEAFF. The CDR3 DNA sequence: TGTGCCAGCAGCTTTGTGACAGACCCGAACACTGAAGCTTTCTTT.

This sequence joins TRBV3-1 and TRBJ1-1; D is undetermined. The CDR3 is 14 residues long. The germline V and J ends were trimmed by 4 bases and 1 base, with 10 bases remaining between them. The germline gives CDR1 LGHDT, CDR2 YNNKEL (reference sequence). CDR3 residues: CASSPNWGNTEAFF. The DNA of the CDR3 is TGTGCCAGCAGCCCAAACTGGGGGAACACTGAAGCTTTCTTT.

As for this clonotype: The junction departs from germline at one end; a sequencing error may be responsible. The rearrangement links TRBV19 to TRBJ1-5; D might be TRBD1 (5 bases). This CDR3 is built from 17 residues. Germline V gives CDR1 LNHDA, CDR2 SQIVND (reference sequence). This chain's CDR3 is CASSIVGAGESSQPQHF. The CDR3 region has the DNA TGTGCCAGTAGTATTGTAGGGGCAGGAGAAAGCAGTCAGCCCCAGCATTTT.

CDR3 region: CASSITRGPHNEQFF. Written as DNA, the CDR3 is TGTGCCAGCAGCATTACGCGGGGACCCCACAATGAGCAGTTCTTC. This chain joins TRBV6-2 or TRBV6-3 and TRBJ2-1, with D tentatively TRBD2 (6 bases). The germline CDR1 and CDR2 sequences are MNHEY and SVGEGT. This CDR3 region has 15 residues. V gave up 6 bases and J gave up 5 bases, with 17 bases separating them.

This clonotype was detected once. Because the CDR3 is missing its conserved closing phenylalanine or tryptophan, this is likely a read error. The chain carries TRBV12-3 or TRBV12-4 and TRBJ2-1, with D possibly being TRBD1 or TRBD2 (5 bases each). V lost 3 bases and J lost 5, with 8 bases in between. The length of the CDR3 is 13 residues. The CDR3 loop reads CASSFGGNNEQFL. CDR3 nucleotide sequence: TGTGCCAGCAGTTTTGGGGGAAACAATGAGCAGTTCCTC.

Details on this clonotype: A much larger clone differs by one base, so this may be a read error. V usage is TRBV12-3 or TRBV12-4 and J usage is TRBJ1-4, with 8 positions matching TRBD1. This CDR3 is 14 amino acids long. The CDR3 DNA sequence: TGTGCCGGCAGTCCCCGGGACAGGAATGAAAAACTGTTTTTT. It codes for CAGSPRDRNEKLFF.

This clonotype has only one observation. This sequence may be a read error, since a much larger clone differs from it by one base. The chain employs TRBV30 and TRBJ1-1, with 7 bases that match TRBD1. CDR3 size: 13 residues. With 3 bases clipped from V and 4 bases from J, the junction kept 5 bases outside the gene matches. Germline V gene lookup returns CDR1 GTSNPN and CDR2 SVGIG (reference sequence). The CDR3 spells CAWRGQPSTEAFF. The CDR3 DNA follows: TGTGCCTGGAGGGGACAGCCGAGCACTGAAGCTTTCTTT. Together with reference TRBV30 and TRBJ1-1, the CDR3 gives the full variable domain: SQTIHQWPATLVQPVGSPLSLECTVEGTSNPNLYWYRQAAGRGLQLLFYSVGIGQISSEVPQNLSASRPQDRQFILSSKKLLLSDSGFYLCAWRGQPSTEAFFGQGTRLTVV.

This clonotype has ten or more counts. This chain connects TRBV7-2 to TRBJ2-3, with no clear D. Trimming took off 5 bases at V and 0 bases at J, with 15 bases between the two ends. Germline CDR1 is SGHTA and CDR2 is FQGNSA. The CDR3 totals 16 residues. The CDR3 sequence is CASSPRVLLSTDTQYF. DNA of the CDR3: TGTGCCAGCAGCCCAAGGGTTCTTCTTAGCACAGATACGCAGTATTTT.

This clonotype was seen more than once but under ten times. Here the CDR3 reads CASSLDRSLSEKLFF. CDR3 in DNA: TGTGCCAGCAGCCTAGACAGGTCTCTGAGTGAAAAACTGTTTTTT. The chain uses TRBV6-1 and TRBJ1-4; a weak D match, TRBD1 (6 bases). Looked up from germline, CDR1 is MNHNS and CDR2 is SASEGT. Deletions cut 6 bases from V and 7 bases from J, with 18 bases between. The CDR3 extends over 15 amino acids.

This clonotype was detected ten times or more. The V call is TRBV15, the J call TRBJ2-7, with 7 bases matching TRBD1. CDR1 and CDR2 (germline): LNHNV, YYDKDF (reference sequence). This CDR3 spans 13 amino acids. J was trimmed by 2 bases and V by 6 bases; bases with no gene match: 4. CDR3 coding DNA: TGTGCCACCAGTGGGGACAGAACCTACGAGCAGTACTTC. Protein sequence: CATSGDRTYEQYF. Full variable domain (missing parts from reference TRBV15 and TRBJ2-7): DAMVIQNPRYQVTQFGKPVTLSCSQTLNHNVMYWYQQKSSQAPKLLFHYYDKDFNNEADTPDNFQSRRPNTSFCFLDIRSPGLGDTAMYLCATSGDRTYEQYFGPGTRLTVT.